Presented here are 29 T cell receptor beta chains from one specimen sequenced in a study of blood T cell repertoires in COVID-19. Generated by immunoSEQ multiplex PCR, the TCRdb table keeps only in-frame clones and is missing some. Of about 26,000 clones listed, roughly 91% were seen once; the top ten hold roughly 13%. Sequencing was carried out using peripheral blood. The receptors here all came from a human donor in a cohort sampled during active COVID-19. The donor label of this sample is uncertain.

The genes are TRBV7-9 and TRBJ2-1; the D is unclear. Trimming removed 2 bases at V and 0 bases at J, with 11 bases between. This CDR3 comprises 16 residues. From germline, CDR1 is SEHNR and CDR2 FQNEAQ (reference sequence). DNA for the CDR3: TGTGCCAGCAGCTTACCCATCAGCGACTCCTACAATGAGCAGTTCTTC. Translating gives CASSLPISDSYNEQFF.

The rearrangement links TRBV2 to TRBJ2-2; D may be TRBD1 (6 bases). Trimming pared 7 bases from V and 1 base from J, leaving 10 bases between. The CDR3 length is 14 residues. Germline V gene lookup returns CDR1 SNHLY and CDR2 FYNNEI. As DNA, the CDR3 is TGTGCCAGCACCCCGGGACAGAACACCGGGGAGCTGTTTTTT. As protein: CASTPGQNTGELFF.

The table lists this clone with a count of one. This rearrangement joins TRBV28 to TRBJ1-5; 7 positions match TRBD1. Trimming took 6 bases from V and 8 from J; bases not matched to a gene: 7. From germline, CDR1 is MDHEN and CDR2 SYDVKM. The CDR3 totals 13 residues. CDR3 amino acids: CASREDRLEPQHF. As DNA, the CDR3 is TGTGCCAGCAGAGAGGACAGGCTGGAGCCCCAGCATTTT.

This chain joins TRBV7-8 and TRBJ1-5; 7 positions match TRBD1. The germline gives CDR1 SGHVS, CDR2 FQNEAQ. After removal of 2 bases from V and 3 bases from J, the junction contained 4 bases not matched to a gene. The length of the CDR3 is 15 residues. The DNA of the CDR3 is TGTGCCAGCAGCTTATCCGACAGGGTCAATCAGCCCCAGCATTTT. This codes for CASSLSDRVNQPQHF.

The chain has TRBV4-2 and TRBJ2-2; the match to TRBD2 covers 11 bases. This CDR3 comprises 18 residues. Trimming at V came to 0 bases and at J to 3 bases, leaving 6 bases not matched to a gene. Germline assignment: CDR1 LGHNA and CDR2 YNFKEQ. This CDR3 is CASSQDPSGGPHTGELFF. The CDR3 nucleotides read TGTGCCAGCAGCCAAGATCCTAGCGGGGGGCCTCACACCGGGGAGCTGTTTTTT.

The gene calls are TRBV25-1 and TRBJ2-3, with 8 bases fitting TRBD1. V gave up 6 bases and J gave up 3 bases; unmatched junction bases: 8. The CDR3 spans 15 residues. Germline V gives CDR1 MGHDK, CDR2 SYGVNS. This CDR3 reads CASSNRGFDTDTQYF. For the CDR3, the DNA is TGTGCCAGCAGCAACAGGGGGTTTGATACAGATACGCAGTATTTT.

J is TRBJ2-5 and V is TRBV18, with D uncertain. The germline CDR1 and CDR2 sequences are KGHSH and LQKENI. CDR3 length: 13 amino acids. V was cut by 3 bases and J by 1 base, with 6 bases left in between. CDR3 nucleotides: TGTGCCAGCTCACCGAGCCCCCAAGAGACCCAGTACTTC. Translated: CASSPSPQETQYF.

The chain recombines TRBV2 with TRBJ1-2; maybe TRBD1 (6 bases). From germline, CDR1 is SNHLY and CDR2 FYNNEI. This CDR3 comprises 15 residues. V dropped 7 bases and J dropped 4 bases, with 19 bases sitting between them. CDR3 bases: TGTGCCAGCAACCTTTACTTTGGGGGCGGCTATGGCTACACCTTC. The encoded protein is CASNLYFGGGYGYTF.

This rearrangement joins TRBV2 to TRBJ1-2; 7 bases line up with TRBD1. This CDR3 spans 15 amino acids. After removal of 7 bases from V and 4 bases from J, the junction contained 12 bases not matched to a gene. Looked up from germline, CDR1 is SNHLY and CDR2 is FYNNEI. CDR3 sequence (DNA): TGTGCCAGCACCCTAGTTAAGACAGGGATCTATGGCTACACCTTC. It codes for CASTLVKTGIYGYTF.

The chain couples TRBV6-5 to TRBJ1-5, with D perhaps TRBD1 (5 bases). The germline gives CDR1 MNHEY, CDR2 SVGAGI. Trimming removed 2 bases from V and 3 bases from J, with 8 bases in between. The CDR3 loop spans 14 amino acids. Here the CDR3 reads CASSYPRDNQPQHF. For the CDR3, the DNA is TGTGCCAGCAGTTACCCCAGGGACAATCAGCCCCAGCATTTT.

V usage is TRBV6-2 or TRBV6-3 and J usage is TRBJ1-6, with 8 bases aligning to TRBD1. Germline V CDR1 and CDR2: MNHEY, SVGEGT. This CDR3 is 14 amino acids long. V was pared by 6 bases and J by 9 bases, with 7 bases of the junction left unmatched. The CDR3 reads CASSMTGVGSPLHF. For the CDR3, the DNA is TGTGCCAGCAGCATGACAGGGGTCGGTTCACCCCTCCACTTT.

The chain carries TRBV28 and TRBJ1-5; 7 nucleotides agree with TRBD1. V gave up 1 base and J gave up 8 bases; unmatched junction bases: 5. The germline gives CDR1 MDHEN, CDR2 SYDVKM. The CDR3 is made up of 14 amino acids. CDR3 DNA sequence: TGTGCCAGCAGTTTATCAGGGGGTGGGAAGCCCCAGCATTTT. It translates to CASSLSGGGKPQHF.

The CDR3 region has the DNA TGTGCCAGCAGCTTATCAGTTACTAGCTCCAATCCTAAAGCCTTTCAGTACTTC. This encodes CASSLSVTSSNPKAFQYF. The V gene is TRBV7-2, the J gene TRBJ2-4; possibly TRBD2 for D (6 bases). The CDR3 length is 18 residues. The germline gives CDR1 SGHTA, CDR2 FQGNSA. V was pared by 2 bases and J by 11 bases, with 28 bases between.

This clone has a single count. This chain uses TRBV5-1 with TRBJ2-7; tentatively, D is TRBD2 (6 bases). V was pared by 0 bases and J by 2 bases, with 12 bases between. Germline V gene sequence: CDR1 SGHRS, CDR2 YFSETQ. The CDR3 totals 15 residues. The DNA of the CDR3 is TGCGCCAGCAGCTTGGCCTTGGGACTGGCCTACGAGCAGTACTTC. Translated: CASSLALGLAYEQYF.

The chain links TRBV6-4 to TRBJ1-6; D possibly corresponds to TRBD1 (5 bases). Per the germline V gene, CDR1 is MRHNA and CDR2 is SNTAGT. This CDR3 comprises 14 residues. V was cut by 2 bases and J by 7 bases, with 9 bases left in between. CDR3 DNA: TGTGCCAGCAGTGACCGACAGTCCAATTCACCCCTCCACTTT. Protein: CASSDRQSNSPLHF.

The rearrangement links TRBV2 to TRBJ2-7; TRBD2 agrees at 11 bases. CDR1 is SNHLY and CDR2 is FYNNEI in the germline V gene. The CDR3 length is 14 residues. The trim removed 8 bases at V and 5 bases at J, leaving 8 bases unmatched. The CDR3 region is CASSSSGGPNEQYF. The CDR3 nucleotides read TGTGCCAGCTCGTCTAGCGGGGGGCCCAACGAGCAGTACTTC.

The DNA of the CDR3 is TGTGCCAGCAGTGAAGTGACGAGCGACACAGATACGCAGTATTTT. This translates into CASSEVTSDTDTQYF. The chain joins TRBV2 to TRBJ2-3; D ambiguous. The CDR3 extends over 15 amino acids. The V gene's germline CDR1 is SNHLY and CDR2 FYNNEI. V lost 1 base and J lost 2, with 10 bases in between.

The rearrangement links TRBV18 to TRBJ2-7, with D hard to call. The V gene lost 2 bases and the J gene lost 0 bases, with 8 bases spanning the gap. Germline CDR1 and CDR2: KGHSH and LQKENI. The CDR3 is made up of 14 amino acids. CDR3 protein: CASSPAPSSYEQYF. The CDR3 nucleotides read TGTGCCAGCTCACCAGCGCCGAGCTCCTACGAGCAGTACTTC. The full variable domain, in which reference TRBV18 and TRBJ2-7 provide the parts outside the CDR3, is NAGVMQNPRHLVRRRGQEARLRCSPMKGHSHVYWYRQLPEEGLKFMVYLQKENIIDESGMPKERFSAEFPKEGPSILRIQQVVRGDSAAYFCASSPAPSSYEQYFGPGTRLTVT.

The chain recombines TRBV3-1 (or the pseudogene TRBV3-2) with TRBJ2-1; 12 bases map to TRBD2. V shed 6 bases and J 9 bases; nucleotides not matched to a gene: 9. Germline lookup yields CDR1 LGHDT and CDR2 YNNKEL (reference sequence). This CDR3 spans 15 amino acids. CDR3 in amino acids: CASRLAGGPFTEQFF. The CDR3 DNA is TGTGCCAGCAGGCTAGCGGGGGGGCCTTTCACTGAGCAGTTCTTC.

The chain links TRBV11-2 to TRBJ1-5; TRBD1 aligns across 7 bases. With 5 bases clipped from V and 4 bases from J, the junction kept 14 bases outside the gene matches. The germline gives CDR1 SGHAT, CDR2 FQNNGV. There are 17 residues in the CDR3. This CDR3 is CASSEEGAGQSNQPQHF. The CDR3 coding sequence is TGTGCCAGCAGCGAGGAGGGGGCAGGGCAGTCGAATCAGCCCCAGCATTTT.

The chain uses TRBV7-9 and TRBJ1-1, with 7 bases matching TRBD1. Germline V CDR1 and CDR2: SEHNR, FQNEAQ (reference sequence). The CDR3 runs 13 residues. V shed 5 bases, J shed 5 bases, and the junction held 5 bases outside the gene matches. The CDR3 loop is CASSQTGTTEAFF. CDR3 DNA: TGTGCCAGCAGCCAGACAGGGACGACTGAAGCTTTCTTT.

The J gene is TRBJ2-1, the V gene TRBV7-3, with TRBD1 identical over 8 bases. Per the germline V gene, CDR1 is SGHTA and CDR2 is FQGTGA. V lost 5 bases to trimming and J lost 10 bases; unmatched junction nucleotides: 7. The CDR3 has 13 residues. The CDR3 spells CASSTGTGGEQFF. The CDR3 region has the DNA TGTGCCAGCAGCACTGGGACAGGCGGGGAGCAGTTCTTC.

This chain connects TRBV6-2 or TRBV6-3 to TRBJ2-5; TRBD1 matches 11 bases. V dropped 6 bases and J dropped 6; count of bases not matched to a gene: 9. CDR1 MNHEY and CDR2 SVGEGT come from the germline V gene. This CDR3 is 15 amino acids long. For the CDR3, the DNA is TGTGCCAGCAGCCCAACCCGGGACAGGGGGAAGACCCAGTACTTC. Amino acids: CASSPTRDRGKTQYF.

The rearrangement joins TRBV6-2 or TRBV6-3 to TRBJ1-6, with TRBD1 as a possible D gene (6 bases). Looked up from germline, CDR1 is MNHEY and CDR2 is SVGEGT. V was pared by 7 bases and J by 10 bases, with 23 bases between. The CDR3 is made up of 16 amino acids. In nucleotides, the CDR3 is TGTGCCAGCACCCCCCTCTTCGACAGGTCCCGCTCACCCCTCCACTTT. Translating it yields CASTPLFDRSRSPLHF.

The V and J genes are TRBV2 and TRBJ1-4; TRBD1 matches 8 bases. The CDR3 runs 15 residues. J lost 8 bases, V lost 6 bases, and 11 bases had no gene match. CDR1 is SNHLY and CDR2 is FYNNEI in the germline V gene. This CDR3 is CASRAVNRGVEKLFF. In DNA form, the CDR3 reads TGTGCCAGCAGGGCCGTCAACAGGGGGGTCGAAAAACTGTTTTTT. Drawing the rest from reference TRBV2 and TRBJ1-4, the complete variable domain is EPEVTQTPSHQVTQMGQEVILRCVPISNHLYFYWYRQILGQKVEFLVSFYNNEISEKSEIFDDQFSVERPDGSNFTLKIRSTKLEDSAMYFCASRAVNRGVEKLFFGSGTQLSVL.

This chain uses TRBV7-9 with TRBJ1-6; D unresolved. Germline CDR1 SEHNR, CDR2 FQNEAQ (reference sequence). The CDR3 consists of 13 residues. Between the trimmed V and J ends, which lost 6 bases and 9 bases, there was a span of 12 bases. In DNA, the CDR3 is TGTGCCAGCAGTAGGAGGGTTAGTTCACCCCTCCACTTT. Its translation is CASSRRVSSPLHF.

The rearrangement uses TRBV4-1 and TRBJ2-7; 8 bases line up with TRBD1. The germline CDR1 and CDR2 sequences are MGHRA and YSYEKL. Trimming at V came to 0 bases and at J to 5 bases, leaving 12 bases not matched to a gene. The CDR3 length is 17 residues. CDR3 sequence reads: CASSQDSRDTGGNEQYF. CDR3 nucleotides: TGCGCCAGCAGCCAAGATAGTAGGGACACAGGGGGAAACGAGCAGTACTTC.

CDR3 DNA: TGTGCTAGTGGTTTGGGGGACAGGGGGTTAACCGGGGAGCTGTTTTTT. Protein: CASGLGDRGLTGELFF. The chain links TRBV12-5 to TRBJ2-2; 11 bases are a match to TRBD1. The germline CDR1 and CDR2 sequences are LGHNT and FRNRAP. The CDR3 spans 16 residues. The ends lost 1 base at V and 5 bases at J; junction bases unmatched: 3. Full variable domain (remainder filled in from reference TRBV12-5 and TRBJ2-2): DARVTQTPRHKVTEMGQEVTMRCQPILGHNTVFWYRQTMMQGLELLAYFRNRAPLDDSGMPKDRFSAEMPDATLATLKIQPSEPRDSAVYFCASGLGDRGLTGELFFGEGSRLTVL.

This chain links TRBV6-5 with TRBJ1-4, with TRBD1 as a possible D gene (6 bases). V gave up 2 bases and J gave up 0 bases, with 10 bases separating them. The CDR3 has 16 amino acids. Germline V gene lookup returns CDR1 MNHEY and CDR2 SVGAGI. CDR3: CASSYLDRSTNEKLFF. CDR3 DNA: TGTGCCAGCAGTTACCTGGACAGATCAACTAATGAAAAACTGTTTTTT.